A selection of T cell receptor beta chains follows, all from one sample in a study of T cells after posttransplantation cyclophosphamide. Clones were sequenced by immunoSEQ multiplex PCR, and TCRdb holds only the in-frame ones, with some missing. The repertoire yields 40,000 to 60,000 clones, none seen only once; the top ten contain roughly 2%. Sequenced sample: PBMCs. The receptor source for this set is a man in his forties in good health, CMV-negative, and a related stem cell transplant donor. Both conserved end residues are part of each CDR3. A D gene is named only where the DNA matches it firmly. The size field reads how often the clone was seen (once, few, many) or a class if it is expanded.

d_gene: TRBD1; v_gene: TRBV6-5; j_gene: TRBJ1-1; abundance: many; CDR3nt: TGTGCCAGCAGCTTACAGGGGAGGACTGAAGCTTTCTTT; CDR3aa: CASSLQGRTEAFF
d_gene: NA; v_gene: TRBV4-3; j_gene: TRBJ2-7; abundance: many; CDR3nt: TGCGCCAGCAGCCAAGACGACCAACAGGGGAGGGAGCAGTACTTC; CDR3aa: CASSQDDQQGREQYF
d_gene: TRBD1; v_gene: TRBV2; j_gene: TRBJ2-3; abundance: many; CDR3nt: TGTGCCAGCAGATGGGACAGCCCTAGCACAGATACGCAGTATTTT; CDR3aa: CASRWDSPSTDTQYF
d_gene: TRBD1; v_gene: TRBV11-2; j_gene: TRBJ1-1; abundance: many; CDR3nt: TGTGCCAGCAGCTTAGAGACAGGGGACACTGAAGCTTTCTTT; CDR3aa: CASSLETGDTEAFF
d_gene: TRBD1; v_gene: TRBV7-2; j_gene: TRBJ2-7; abundance: many; CDR3nt: TGTGCCAGCAGCCGATCGACAGGGGGATACTACGAGCAGTACTTC; CDR3aa: CASSRSTGGYYEQYF
d_gene: TRBD1; v_gene: TRBV7-7; j_gene: TRBJ2-5; abundance: many; CDR3nt: TGTGCCAGCAGCAATGATTACAGGGGTAGTGAGACCCAGTACTTC; CDR3aa: CASSNDYRGSETQYF
d_gene: NA; v_gene: TRBV9; j_gene: TRBJ2-1; abundance: many; CDR3nt: TGTGCCAGCAGCGTAGCCGGGGATGAGCAGTTCTTC; CDR3aa: CASSVAGDEQFF
d_gene: NA; v_gene: TRBV29-1; j_gene: TRBJ2-1; abundance: many; CDR3nt: TGCAGCGTTGTAAACACCTACAATGAGCAGTTCTTC; CDR3aa: CSVVNTYNEQFF
d_gene: TRBD1; v_gene: TRBV2; j_gene: TRBJ1-2; abundance: many; CDR3nt: TGTGCCAGCAGTGAAAGACAGGGGCAAAATCGCGGCTACACCTTC; CDR3aa: CASSERQGQNRGYTF
d_gene: NA; v_gene: TRBV5-1; j_gene: TRBJ2-1; abundance: many; CDR3nt: TGCGCCAGCAGCTTAGAAGCTCCCGATTCCTACAATGAGCAGTTCTTC; CDR3aa: CASSLEAPDSYNEQFF
d_gene: TRBD1; v_gene: TRBV2; j_gene: TRBJ1-2; abundance: many; CDR3nt: TGTGCCAGCAGTCCCCTCCGGACAGGGAACTATGGCTACACCTTC; CDR3aa: CASSPLRTGNYGYTF
d_gene: TRBD2; v_gene: TRBV28; j_gene: TRBJ2-1; abundance: many; CDR3nt: TGTGCCAGCAAACGGACTAGCCCCCATGAGCAGTTCTTC; CDR3aa: CASKRTSPHEQFF
d_gene: TRBD1; v_gene: TRBV5-1; j_gene: TRBJ2-1; abundance: few; CDR3nt: TGTGCCAGCAGCTTGGGACAGTATCTTGTCGATGAGCAGTTCTTC; CDR3aa: CASSLGQYLVDEQFF
d_gene: TRBD1; v_gene: TRBV11-2; j_gene: TRBJ2-1; abundance: many; CDR3nt: TGTGCCAGCAGCTTAAAGGTCGGGACAGGGTACAATGAGCAGTTCTTC; CDR3aa: CASSLKVGTGYNEQFF
d_gene: NA; v_gene: TRBV7-9; j_gene: TRBJ1-2; abundance: many; CDR3nt: TGTGCCAGCAGCTTAGGGGGGGGCTATGGCTACACCTTC; CDR3aa: CASSLGGGYGYTF
d_gene: TRBD2; v_gene: TRBV27; j_gene: TRBJ2-3; abundance: many; CDR3nt: TGTGCCAGCAGTGACTTAGCGGGAGTCAACACAGATACGCAGTATTTT; CDR3aa: CASSDLAGVNTDTQYF
d_gene: NA; v_gene: TRBV18; j_gene: TRBJ1-5; abundance: many; CDR3nt: TGTGCCAGCTCACCTATCGAGCGCAATCAGCCCCAGCATTTT; CDR3aa: CASSPIERNQPQHF
d_gene: NA; v_gene: TRBV4-2; j_gene: TRBJ1-5; abundance: many; CDR3nt: TGTGCCAGCAGCCAAGGAGGGACAAGAAATCAGCCCCAGCATTTT; CDR3aa: CASSQGGTRNQPQHF
d_gene: NA; v_gene: TRBV11-3; j_gene: TRBJ2-3; abundance: many; CDR3nt: TGTGCCAGCAGCTTAGGAGCGGCTCACGCAGATACGCAGTATTTT; CDR3aa: CASSLGAAHADTQYF
d_gene: NA; v_gene: TRBV6-5; j_gene: TRBJ1-1; abundance: many; CDR3nt: TGTGCCAGCACCAACAACGTACGGGGATATGGTGAAGCTTTCTTT; CDR3aa: CASTNNVRGYGEAFF
d_gene: TRBD2; v_gene: TRBV5-4; j_gene: TRBJ2-4; abundance: many; CDR3nt: TGTGCCAGCAGCTACCCTCTTCCGGGACTAGCGGGAGCGGGCATTCAGTACTTC; CDR3aa: CASSYPLPGLAGAGIQYF
d_gene: NA; v_gene: TRBV27; j_gene: TRBJ1-1; abundance: many; CDR3nt: TGTGCCAGCAGTTTTCACAGGGATGGGACTGAAGCTTTCTTT; CDR3aa: CASSFHRDGTEAFF
d_gene: NA; v_gene: TRBV28; j_gene: TRBJ2-7; abundance: many; CDR3nt: TGTGCCAGCAAGAGCGGCCCCTACGAGCAGTACTTC; CDR3aa: CASKSGPYEQYF